This T cell receptor beta chain comes out of a study of blood T cell dynamics during melanoma immunotherapy. Every bulk PBMC sample received the same 350 ng of DNA. Produced via immunoSEQ multiplex PCR; TCRdb's table is partial and in-frame only. The table includes a few thousand clones, roughly 86% detected once. Time point indicated: pre-treatment baseline. Trimming took 3 bases from V and 1 from J; bases not matched to a gene: 3. Germline V gene data show CDR1 as SGHTA and CDR2 as FQGNSA. The CDR3 has 15 residues. This clonotype originated in a human donor with melanoma. The sequencing here drew on blood, taken from a patient treated with checkpoint blockade. The chain employs TRBV7-2 and TRBJ2-7; TRBD2 matches 10 bases. In nucleotides, the CDR3 is TGTGCCAGCAGCTTTAGGACTAGCGGTTCCTACGAGCAGTACTTC. Translating gives CASSFRTSGSYEQYF. The complete variable domain, with remaining parts taken from reference TRBV7-2 and TRBJ2-7, reads GAGVSQSPSNKVTEKGKDVELRCDPISGHTALYWYRQSLGQGLEFLIYFQGNSAPDKSGLPSDRFSAERTGGSVSTLTIQRTQQEDSAVYLCASSFRTSGSYEQYFGPGTRLTVT.